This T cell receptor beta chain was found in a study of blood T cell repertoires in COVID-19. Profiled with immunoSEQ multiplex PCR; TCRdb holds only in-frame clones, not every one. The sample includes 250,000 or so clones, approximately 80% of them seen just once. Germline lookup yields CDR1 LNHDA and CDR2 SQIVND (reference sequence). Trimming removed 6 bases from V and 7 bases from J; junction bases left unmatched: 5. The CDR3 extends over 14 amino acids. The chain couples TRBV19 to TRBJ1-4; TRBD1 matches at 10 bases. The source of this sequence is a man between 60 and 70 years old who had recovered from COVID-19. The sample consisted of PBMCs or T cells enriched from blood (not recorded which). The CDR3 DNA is TGTGCCAGTAGCACCGGGACAGGGGTTGAAAAACTGTTTTTT. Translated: CASSTGTGVEKLFF.